The next 28 T cell receptor beta chains were all read from a single sample in a study of blood T cell repertoires in COVID-19. The assay was immunoSEQ multiplex PCR, and TCRdb's table has in-frame clones only and misses some. The sample includes around 150,000 clones, around 80% seen only once; the top ten take roughly 4.2%. The sequenced sample was peripheral blood. All receptors come from a man in his 60s with acute or convalescent COVID-19.

J is TRBJ1-1 and V is TRBV20-1, with D perhaps matching TRBD1 (6 bases). Germline CDR1 is DFQATT and CDR2 is SNEGSKA (reference sequence). Trimming shortened V by 1 base and J by 8 bases, and 8 bases separated the two germline ends. The CDR3 has 11 residues. In DNA form, the CDR3 reads TGCAGTGCTAGAGGAGACAGGGAAGCTTTCTTT. It specifies CSARGDREAFF.

This chain's CDR3 is CAWSQGGGNQPQHF. CDR3 bases: TGTGCCTGGAGTCAAGGTGGAGGCAATCAGCCCCAGCATTTT. This rearrangement joins TRBV30 to TRBJ1-5; D gene uncertain. V was clipped by 2 bases and J by 2 bases, with 10 bases between them. CDR1 GTSNPN and CDR2 SVGIG come from the germline V gene (reference sequence). The CDR3 loop spans 14 amino acids.

This chain joins TRBV6-5 and TRBJ1-6, with 8 bases matching TRBD1. The CDR3 covers 14 residues. CDR1 is MNHEY and CDR2 is SVGAGI in the germline V gene. The trim removed 6 bases at V and 8 bases at J, leaving 6 bases unmatched. CDR3 sequence reads: CASRPTGDYSPLHF. The CDR3 DNA reads TGTGCCAGCAGGCCGACAGGGGACTATTCACCCCTCCACTTT.

The CDR3 protein is CASSLVLAADTQYF. CDR3 nucleotides: TGTGCCAGCAGTTTAGTTCTAGCCGCTGATACGCAGTATTTT. The V gene is TRBV27, the J gene TRBJ2-3, with D maybe TRBD2 (5 bases). The germline gives CDR1 MNHEY, CDR2 SMNVEV (reference sequence). The CDR3 totals 14 residues. V was cut by 2 bases and J by 6 bases, with 12 bases left in between.

The V gene is TRBV7-8, the J gene TRBJ2-7, with D possibly matching TRBD1 (5 bases). Trimming took 3 bases from V and 0 from J, leaving 9 bases between them. The germline V gene has CDR1 SGHVS and CDR2 FQNEAQ. The CDR3 sequence is 14 residues long. This CDR3 is CASSFDRNSYEQYF. The DNA for the CDR3 is TGTGCCAGCAGCTTCGACAGAAACTCCTACGAGCAGTACTTC.

This clone was observed once. V gene TRBV3-1 (or the pseudogene TRBV3-2) combines with J gene TRBJ2-1; 12 nucleotides agree with TRBD2. V shed 4 bases, J shed 6 bases, and the junction held 7 bases outside the gene matches. Per germline, CDR1 LGHDT and CDR2 YNNKEL (reference sequence). This CDR3 has 16 amino acids. CDR3 residues: CASSPWTSGDSNEQFF. For the CDR3, the DNA is TGTGCCAGCAGCCCATGGACTAGCGGGGACTCCAATGAGCAGTTCTTC.

This clone was found many times. The chain uses TRBV29-1 and TRBJ2-1; 7 nucleotides align to TRBD2. The V gene end was trimmed by 0 bases and the J gene end by 3 bases; junction bases not matched to a gene: 5. The CDR3 has 15 amino acids. Germline V gene sequence: CDR1 SQVTM, CDR2 ANQGSEA. CDR3 amino acids: CSVEDGREHYNEQFF. CDR3 nucleotide sequence: TGCAGCGTTGAAGATGGGCGGGAGCACTACAATGAGCAGTTCTTC.

This sequence joins TRBV29-1 and TRBJ2-5, with 9 bases lining up with TRBD2. CDR1 is SQVTM, CDR2 ANQGSEA, per germline. The CDR3 length is 13 residues. After removal of 4 bases from V and 5 bases from J, the junction contained 5 bases not matched to a gene. CDR3 sequence (DNA): TGCAGCGTTGCCGGCGGGAGGGGGGAGACCCAGTACTTC. It specifies CSVAGGRGETQYF.

This chain links TRBV5-5 with TRBJ1-3, with 10 bases aligning to TRBD1. V shed 5 bases, J shed 4 bases, and the junction held 6 bases outside the gene matches. The CDR3 has 15 amino acids. Per the germline V gene, CDR1 is SGHKS and CDR2 is YYEKEE (reference sequence). The CDR3: CASSQDRGLGNTIYF. CDR3 coding DNA: TGTGCCAGCAGTCAAGACAGGGGGCTGGGAAACACCATATATTTT.

This clone has just a few counts. The chain employs TRBV27 and TRBJ2-2; TRBD2 is a possible D gene (5 bases). The CDR3 covers 15 residues. CDR1 is MNHEY, CDR2 SMNVEV, per germline (reference sequence). V lost 0 bases and J lost 5, with 10 bases in between. This CDR3 is CASSLSLGRTGELFF. The DNA of the CDR3 is TGTGCCAGCAGTTTATCGCTGGGGAGAACCGGGGAGCTGTTTTTT.

This sequence joins TRBV2 and TRBJ2-3; D remains unclear. Germline V gene sequence: CDR1 SNHLY, CDR2 FYNNEI. The CDR3 has 18 amino acids. V shed 2 bases and J shed 6 bases, with 24 bases lying between them. For the CDR3, the DNA is TGTGCCAGCAGTGAATGGTATCACAAAGCTGGCAAGAGGGATACGCAGTATTTT. The encoded protein is CASSEWYHKAGKRDTQYF. The whole variable domain, remainder taken from reference TRBV2 and TRBJ2-3, is EPEVTQTPSHQVTQMGQEVILRCVPISNHLYFYWYRQILGQKVEFLVSFYNNEISEKSEIFDDQFSVERPDGSNFTLKIRSTKLEDSAMYFCASSEWYHKAGKRDTQYFGPGTRLTVL.

V and J are TRBV3-1 (or the pseudogene TRBV3-2) and TRBJ2-5, with TRBD1 matching 9 bases. The J segment lost 3 bases and the V segment lost 2 bases, leaving 4 bases of the junction unmatched. Germline values: CDR1 LGHDT, CDR2 YNNKEL (reference sequence). This CDR3 is built from 15 residues. CDR3 loop: CASSQYRGLEETQYF. The CDR3 DNA follows: TGTGCCAGCAGCCAATACAGGGGGCTGGAAGAGACCCAGTACTTC.

This clone was observed a handful of times. The chain has TRBV6-6 and TRBJ1-4, with 11 positions matching TRBD1. Germline values: CDR1 MNHNY, CDR2 SVGAGI (reference sequence). The CDR3 loop spans 14 amino acids. With V trimmed by 6 bases and J by 6 bases, 3 bases remained unmatched. CDR3 residues: CASSRTGGDEKLFF. CDR3 in DNA: TGTGCCAGCAGCCGGACAGGGGGCGATGAAAAACTGTTTTTT.

This chain uses TRBV19 with TRBJ1-5; a possible D gene is TRBD1 (5 bases). The ends were cut back, 4 bases at V and 4 bases at J, with 8 bases in the middle. Germline CDR1 and CDR2: LNHDA and SQIVND (reference sequence). CDR3 size: 13 residues. Here the CDR3 DNA reads TGTGCCAGTAGTAGACAGCCAAATCAGCCCCAGCATTTT. Protein product: CASSRQPNQPQHF.

Only a few counts were recorded for this clone. The sample carries other DNA sequences with the same CDR3. The V gene is TRBV5-1, the J gene TRBJ2-7; 7 nucleotides match TRBD1. V was clipped by 4 bases and J by 4 bases; unmatched bases: 2. CDR3 length: 12 residues. Germline V gene data show CDR1 as SGHRS and CDR2 as YFSETQ. The CDR3 region has the DNA TGCGCCAGCAGCCCGGGACAGTACGAGCAGTACTTC. Protein sequence: CASSPGQYEQYF.

This clone was detected a few times. This sequence joins TRBV6-5 and TRBJ1-1; a possible D gene is TRBD1 (6 bases). The germline gives CDR1 MNHEY, CDR2 SVGAGI. The CDR3 length is 13 residues. V lost 10 bases, J lost 4 bases, and 16 bases lay in between. The CDR3 loop is CATRGGVSTEAFF. In DNA, the CDR3 is TGTGCCACCCGAGGGGGGGTAAGCACTGAAGCTTTCTTT.

About this clone itself: The same CDR3 is also encoded by other DNA sequences in this sample. The genes are TRBV5-1 and TRBJ2-7; 10 nucleotides agree with TRBD1. The junction had 6 bases not matched to a gene; V was cut back by 2 bases and J by 4 bases. Germline values: CDR1 SGHRS, CDR2 YFSETQ. The CDR3 consists of 15 residues. This CDR3 is CASSLARTGGYEQYF. The CDR3, as DNA: TGCGCCAGCAGCTTAGCCAGGACAGGGGGGTACGAGCAGTACTTC.

The rearrangement uses TRBV19 and TRBJ2-1; D is possibly TRBD2 (7 bases). The V gene's germline CDR1 is LNHDA and CDR2 SQIVND (reference sequence). Trimming took 0 bases from V and 2 from J, leaving 8 bases between them. The CDR3 is 15 residues long. CDR3 DNA: TGTGCCAGTAGTATAGAGCGGGGGCCCTACAATGAGCAGTTCTTC. It is translated as CASSIERGPYNEQFF. Full variable domain (remainder filled in from reference TRBV19 and TRBJ2-1): DGGITQSPKYLFRKEGQNVTLSCEQNLNHDAMYWYRQDPGQGLRLIYYSQIVNDFQKGDIAEGYSVSREKKESFPLTVTSAQKNPTAFYLCASSIERGPYNEQFFGPGTRLTVL.

The chain couples TRBV19 to TRBJ2-7; TRBD1 matches 10 bases. The CDR3 totals 15 residues. The ends lost 5 bases at V and 3 bases at J; junction bases unmatched: 7. Germline V gives CDR1 LNHDA, CDR2 SQIVND (reference sequence). The CDR3 bases are TGTGCCAGTAGTCCCCGGGACAGGGGCTTCTACGAGCAGTACTTC. Its translation: CASSPRDRGFYEQYF. Drawing the rest from reference TRBV19 and TRBJ2-7, the complete variable domain is DGGITQSPKYLFRKEGQNVTLSCEQNLNHDAMYWYRQDPGQGLRLIYYSQIVNDFQKGDIAEGYSVSREKKESFPLTVTSAQKNPTAFYLCASSPRDRGFYEQYFGPGTRLTVT.

V is TRBV19 and J is TRBJ1-3, with TRBD1 identical over 7 bases. The V and J ends lost 8 bases and 0 bases, in that order; junction bases with no gene match: 1. Germline lookup yields CDR1 LNHDA and CDR2 SQIVND (reference sequence). The CDR3 loop spans 13 amino acids. DNA for the CDR3: TGTGCCAGTCAGGGGGACTCTGGAAACACCATATATTTT. Translating gives CASQGDSGNTIYF.

V gene TRBV19 combines with J gene TRBJ2-7, with 7 positions matching TRBD2. Germline CDR1 is LNHDA and CDR2 is SQIVND (reference sequence). CDR3 size: 14 residues. J was trimmed by 3 bases and V by 3 bases; bases with no gene match: 5. The CDR3 sequence: CASSIAGDLYEQYF. For the CDR3, the DNA is TGTGCCAGTAGTATCGCGGGAGATCTCTACGAGCAGTACTTC.

V and J are TRBV3-1 (or the pseudogene TRBV3-2) and TRBJ1-1, with 9 positions matching TRBD1. CDR3 length: 17 amino acids. V lost 4 bases, J lost 1 base, and 10 bases stayed unmatched. Germline CDR1 LGHDT, CDR2 YNNKEL (reference sequence). CDR3 sequence (DNA): TGTGCCAGCAGCCGAACCCGGGACAGGGTCTGGAACACTGAAGCTTTCTTT. It translates to CASSRTRDRVWNTEAFF.

The genes are TRBV12-5 and TRBJ1-4; D is perhaps TRBD1 (6 bases). Germline V lookup: CDR1 LGHNT, CDR2 FRNRAP. V was clipped by 0 bases and J by 3 bases, with 14 bases between them. There are 17 residues in the CDR3. In nucleotides, the CDR3 is TGTGCTAGTGGTTTGGTACTGCGAACAGGGCCTAATGAAAAACTGTTTTTT. It specifies CASGLVLRTGPNEKLFF.

The chain couples TRBV5-1 to TRBJ2-5; 8 bases are shared with TRBD1. V lost 4 bases to trimming and J lost 1 base; unmatched junction nucleotides: 3. CDR1 and CDR2 from the germline V gene are SGHRS and YFSETQ. The CDR3 extends over 14 amino acids. The CDR3 bases are TGCGCCAGCAGCCCGCAGGGGGCCCAAGAGACCCAGTACTTC. Amino acids: CASSPQGAQETQYF.

This chain links TRBV9 with TRBJ2-3, with a tentative D call TRBD2 (5 bases). Between the trimmed V and J ends, which lost 0 bases and 0 bases, there was a span of 5 bases. CDR3 length: 14 residues. Germline CDR1 and CDR2: SGDLS and YYNGEE. The CDR3 sequence is CASSVGGSTDTQYF. The CDR3 nucleotides read TGTGCCAGCAGCGTAGGAGGGAGCACAGATACGCAGTATTTT.

This clone appeared once. CDR3 residues: CASSQAGLARNIQYF. CDR3 DNA sequence: TGTGCCAGCAGCCAGGCAGGACTAGCCCGGAACATTCAGTACTTC. V gene TRBV7-2 combines with J gene TRBJ2-4; 8 nucleotides agree with TRBD2. Germline CDR1 SGHTA, CDR2 FQGNSA. V dropped 5 bases and J dropped 7; count of bases not matched to a gene: 10. The CDR3 totals 15 residues.

The V and J genes are TRBV23-1 and TRBJ1-4; D may be TRBD1 (5 bases). TRBV23-1 is an ORF for which the function is uncertain. There are 14 residues in the CDR3. V gave up 5 bases and J gave up 3 bases, with 10 bases separating them. CDR3 sequence: CASSGRQPNEKLFF. The CDR3 DNA sequence: TGCGCCAGCAGTGGTCGACAGCCTAATGAAAAACTGTTTTTT.

This chain joins TRBV29-1 and TRBJ2-3; the D gene is possibly TRBD1 (6 bases). The CDR3 is 16 residues long. The V and J ends lost 3 bases and 3 bases respectively, with 19 bases between them. The germline CDR1 and CDR2 sequences are SQVTM and ANQGSEA. The CDR3 spells CSVEGRGRGYTDTQYF. The CDR3 nucleotides read TGCAGCGTTGAGGGCAGGGGTAGGGGCTATACAGATACGCAGTATTTT.